This T cell receptor beta chain stems from a study of quantifying T cell responses using KT2 cells. Turning to the study itself: TCR alpha and beta constant-region primers primed reverse transcription of RNA.

This clonotype was found a few times. Its target is not known. Each cDNA got a UMI-containing oligo ligated at its 3' end. An equimolar mix of RC1.1 and RC1.2 primed the beta chain across TRBC1 and TRBC2. Separate processing of TCR alpha and beta chains began at the second PCR. TCRdb re-called the UMI-ligation and nested PCR reads with MiXCR, one entry per CDR3 protein. The sample consists of tens of thousands of distinct CDR3 sequences, approximately 13% of them appearing once. KT2, a clone with a known TCR, was spiked into unfractionated PBMC. Study conclusions and caveats: Even the lowest spike-in, about one KT2 cell per 100,000 PBMC, yielded detectable KT2 sequences.

The sequence came from a human donor. The sample comprised PBMCs spiked with cells of the T cell clone KT2.

The CDR3 DNA sequence: TGTGCCATCAGTGAAGGACAAGTCGGCCCCTATGAGCAGTTCTTC. Translation: CAISEGQVGPYEQFF. The rearrangement joins TRBV10-3 to TRBJ2-1, with a weak D call TRBD1 (5 bases). The germline CDR1 and CDR2 sequences are ENHRY and SYGVKD. The V gene lost 3 bases and the J gene lost 8 bases, with 17 bases spanning the gap. This CDR3 has 15 amino acids.